This T cell receptor (beta chain) was identified in a study of Graves' ophthalmopathy and Graves' hyperthyroidism. As the template, RNA transcripts were used to amplify TCR beta CDR3 regions. The workflow started with a first-round RT-PCR run with HTBI primers and then moved on to a second-round multiplex PCR. TCRdb itself ran the multiplex PCR reads through MiXCR, one entry per CDR3 protein. Here the sample spans about 1.2 million distinct CDR3 sequences, about 38% being singletons. Findings of the study overall: Detection in blood was also observed for most expanded thyroid clonotypes above 0.001 frequency.

Germline V gives CDR1 MDHEN, CDR2 SYDVKM. V was trimmed by 6 bases and J by 7 bases, leaving 3 bases between them. This CDR3 spans 10 amino acids. A note on this clonotype: Antigen unknown.

Participants with hyperthyroidism, aged 18 to 65, were newly diagnosed with under 2 months' duration. The rearrangement joins TRBV28 to TRBJ1-4; no reliable D call. Sequenced sample: peripheral blood or thyroid tissue (not recorded which). The receptor was isolated from an adult man with Graves' hyperthyroidism. CDR3 residues: CASRAEKLFF. Here the CDR3 DNA reads TGTGCCAGCAGGGCTGAAAAACTGTTTTTT.